The next 3 T cell receptor beta chains were all read from a single sample in a study of shared clonotypes between healthy human individuals. Generated by immunoSEQ multiplex PCR, the TCRdb table keeps only in-frame clones and is missing some. The table lists a few million clones, 90% to 95% of them singletons, with about 0.41% in the top ten. The source material was naive CD4+ T cells from PBMCs. The subset is: CD45RA+ positively selected. The receptors stem from a man aged 18 to 29 in good health. Some clones in this sample may be carry-over from other donors' samples.

The chain combines TRBV6-6 with TRBJ2-1; D might be TRBD2 (5 bases). The CDR3 is made up of 14 amino acids. V was trimmed by 5 bases and J by 8 bases, leaving 16 bases between them. Germline V lookup: CDR1 MNHNY, CDR2 SVGAGI (reference sequence). The CDR3 loop is CASSRGTGWDEQFF. Here the CDR3 DNA reads TGTGCCAGCAGTCGGGGTACGGGATGGGATGAGCAGTTCTTC.

With respect to this clone: The sample contains more than one DNA sequence encoding this CDR3. This chain's CDR3 is CASSLEGGNQPQHF. In nucleotides, the CDR3 is TGCGCCAGCAGCTTGGAAGGGGGCAATCAGCCCCAGCATTTT. The J gene is TRBJ1-5, the V gene TRBV5-1, with D perhaps matching TRBD1 (5 bases). With 0 bases removed from V and 2 bases from J, the gap between germline ends came to 6 bases. CDR3 size: 14 residues. CDR1 and CDR2 from the germline V gene are SGHRS and YFSETQ.

The chain joins TRBV2 to TRBJ2-7; D gene unclear. Trimming left V 7 bases short and J 7 bases short, with 14 bases between. The CDR3 is 12 residues long. CDR1 SNHLY and CDR2 FYNNEI come from the germline V gene. This CDR3 reads CASNPIWNEQYF. The DNA for the CDR3 is TGTGCCAGCAATCCAATATGGAATGAGCAGTACTTC.